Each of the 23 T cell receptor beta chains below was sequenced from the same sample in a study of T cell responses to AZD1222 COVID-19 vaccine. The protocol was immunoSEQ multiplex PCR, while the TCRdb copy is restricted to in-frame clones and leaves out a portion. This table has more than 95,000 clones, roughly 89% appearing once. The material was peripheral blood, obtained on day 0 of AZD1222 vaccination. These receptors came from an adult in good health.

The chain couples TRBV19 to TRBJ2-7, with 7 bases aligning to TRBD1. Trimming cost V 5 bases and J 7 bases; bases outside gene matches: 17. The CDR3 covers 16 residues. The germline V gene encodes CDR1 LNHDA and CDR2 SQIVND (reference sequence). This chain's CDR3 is CASSPWTGPSTWEQYF. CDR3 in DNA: TGTGCCAGTAGTCCCTGGACAGGTCCCTCTACGTGGGAGCAGTACTTC.

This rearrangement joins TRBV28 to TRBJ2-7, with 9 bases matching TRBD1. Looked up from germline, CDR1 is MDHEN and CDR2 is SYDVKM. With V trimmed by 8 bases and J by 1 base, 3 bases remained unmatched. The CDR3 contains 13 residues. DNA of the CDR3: TGTGCCAGCGTGACAGGGGGATCCTACGAGCAGTACTTC. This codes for CASVTGGSYEQYF. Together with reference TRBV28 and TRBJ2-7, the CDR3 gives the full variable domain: DVKVTQSSRYLVKRTGEKVFLECVQDMDHENMFWYRQDPGLGLRLIYFSYDVKMKEKGDIPEGYSVSREKKERFSLILESASTNQTSMYLCASVTGGSYEQYFGPGTRLTVT.

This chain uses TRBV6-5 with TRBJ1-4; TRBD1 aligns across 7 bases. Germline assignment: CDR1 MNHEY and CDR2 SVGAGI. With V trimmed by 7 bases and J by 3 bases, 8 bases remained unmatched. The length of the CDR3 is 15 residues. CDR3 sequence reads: CASTRQGGANEKLFF. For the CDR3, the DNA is TGTGCCAGCACTCGACAGGGCGGGGCTAATGAAAAACTGTTTTTT.

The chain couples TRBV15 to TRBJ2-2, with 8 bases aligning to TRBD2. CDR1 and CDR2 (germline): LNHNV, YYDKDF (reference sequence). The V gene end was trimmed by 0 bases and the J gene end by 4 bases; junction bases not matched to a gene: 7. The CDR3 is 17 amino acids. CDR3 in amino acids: CATSRDRTGGGTGELFF. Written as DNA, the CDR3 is TGTGCCACCAGCAGAGATCGAACGGGAGGGGGCACCGGGGAGCTGTTTTTT.

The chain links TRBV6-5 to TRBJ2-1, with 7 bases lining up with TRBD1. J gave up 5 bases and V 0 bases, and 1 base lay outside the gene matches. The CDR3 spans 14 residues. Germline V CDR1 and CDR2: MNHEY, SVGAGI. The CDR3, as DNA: TGTGCCAGCAGTTACTCGAGGGGGCACAATGAGCAGTTCTTC. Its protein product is CASSYSRGHNEQFF.

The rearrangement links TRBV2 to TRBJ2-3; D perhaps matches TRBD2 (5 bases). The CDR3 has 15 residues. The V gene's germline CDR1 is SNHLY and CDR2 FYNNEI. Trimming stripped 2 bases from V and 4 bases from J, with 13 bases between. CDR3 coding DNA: TGTGCCAGCAGTGAACGGAGAGGGTCGGCAGATACGCAGTATTTT. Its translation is CASSERRGSADTQYF.

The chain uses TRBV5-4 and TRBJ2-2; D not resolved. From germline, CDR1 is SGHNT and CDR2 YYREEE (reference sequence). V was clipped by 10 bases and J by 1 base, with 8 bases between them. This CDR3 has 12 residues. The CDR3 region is CACLGNTGELFF. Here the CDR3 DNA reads TGTGCCTGCCTGGGGAACACCGGGGAGCTGTTTTTT. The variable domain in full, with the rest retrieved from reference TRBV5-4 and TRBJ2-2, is ETGVTQSPTHLIKTRGQQVTLRCSSQSGHNTVSWYQQALGQGPQFIFQYYREEENGRGNFPPRFSGLQFPNYSSELNVNALELDDSALYLCACLGNTGELFFGEGSRLTVL.

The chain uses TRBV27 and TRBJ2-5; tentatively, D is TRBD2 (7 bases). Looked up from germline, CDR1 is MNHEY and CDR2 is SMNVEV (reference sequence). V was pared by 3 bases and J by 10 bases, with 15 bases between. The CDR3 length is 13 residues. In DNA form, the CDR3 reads TGTGCCAGCAGTTTCACTAGGGGGAGGGACCAGTACTTC. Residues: CASSFTRGRDQYF.

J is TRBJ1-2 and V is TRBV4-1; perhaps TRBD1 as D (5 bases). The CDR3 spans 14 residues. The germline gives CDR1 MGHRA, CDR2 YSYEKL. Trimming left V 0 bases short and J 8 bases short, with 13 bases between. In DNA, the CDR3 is TGCGCCAGCAGCCAAGAGGGGCCGGTCCGGGGCTACACCTTC. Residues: CASSQEGPVRGYTF.

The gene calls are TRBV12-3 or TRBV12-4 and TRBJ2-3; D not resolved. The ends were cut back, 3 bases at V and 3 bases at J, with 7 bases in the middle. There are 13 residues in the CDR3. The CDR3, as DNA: TGTGCCAGCAGTTTTGCCGAGACAGATACGCAGTATTTT. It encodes CASSFAETDTQYF.

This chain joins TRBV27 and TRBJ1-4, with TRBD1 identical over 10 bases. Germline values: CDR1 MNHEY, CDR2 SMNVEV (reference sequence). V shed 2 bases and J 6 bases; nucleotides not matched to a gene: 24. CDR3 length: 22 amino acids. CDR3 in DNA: TGTGCCAGCAGTTTAAAACGGGTTGTCGGTTTCCCGGGGGGACAGGGGTATGAAAAACTGTTTTTT. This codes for CASSLKRVVGFPGGQGYEKLFF. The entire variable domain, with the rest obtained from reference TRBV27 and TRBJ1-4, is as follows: EAQVTQNPRYLITVTGKKLTVTCSQNMNHEYMSWYRQDPGLGLRQIYYSMNVEVTDKGDVPEGYKVSRKEKRNFPLILESPSPNQTSLYFCASSLKRVVGFPGGQGYEKLFFGSGTQLSVL.

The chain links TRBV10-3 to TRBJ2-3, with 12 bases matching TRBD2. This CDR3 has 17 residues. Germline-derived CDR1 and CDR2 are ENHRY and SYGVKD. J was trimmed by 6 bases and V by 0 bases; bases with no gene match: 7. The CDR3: CAISESASGRAGDTQYF. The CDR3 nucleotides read TGTGCCATCAGTGAGTCTGCTAGCGGGAGGGCTGGTGATACGCAGTATTTT.

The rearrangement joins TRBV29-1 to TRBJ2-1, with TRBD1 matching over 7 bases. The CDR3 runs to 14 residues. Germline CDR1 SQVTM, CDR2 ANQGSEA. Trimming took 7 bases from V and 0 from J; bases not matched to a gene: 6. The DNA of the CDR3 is TGCAGCGCCACAGGGGCTAGCTCCTACAATGAGCAGTTCTTC. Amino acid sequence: CSATGASSYNEQFF.

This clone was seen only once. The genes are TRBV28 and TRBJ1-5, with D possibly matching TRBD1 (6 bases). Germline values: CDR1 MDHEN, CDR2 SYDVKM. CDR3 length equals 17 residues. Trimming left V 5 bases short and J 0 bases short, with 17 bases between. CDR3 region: CASSSPGQRYSNQPQHF. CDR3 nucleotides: TGTGCCAGCAGTAGCCCGGGACAACGATATAGCAATCAGCCCCAGCATTTT.

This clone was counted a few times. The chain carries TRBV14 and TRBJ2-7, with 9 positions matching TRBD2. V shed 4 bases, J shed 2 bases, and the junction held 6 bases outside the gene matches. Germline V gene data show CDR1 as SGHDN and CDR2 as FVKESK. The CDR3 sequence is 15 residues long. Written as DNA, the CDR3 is TGTGCCAGCAGCCGACGTAGCGGGAGTGCCTACGAGCAGTACTTC. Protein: CASSRRSGSAYEQYF.

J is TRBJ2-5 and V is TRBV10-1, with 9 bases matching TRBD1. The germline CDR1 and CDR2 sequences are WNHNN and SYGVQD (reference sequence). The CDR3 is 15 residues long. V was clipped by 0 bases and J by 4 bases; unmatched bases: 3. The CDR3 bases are TGCGCCAGCAGTGAGTCGGCGACAGGGGGAGAGACCCAGTACTTC. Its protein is CASSESATGGETQYF.

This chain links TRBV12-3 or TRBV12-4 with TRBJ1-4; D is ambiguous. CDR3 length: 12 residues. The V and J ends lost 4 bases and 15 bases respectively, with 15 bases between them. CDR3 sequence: CASSSPRGRLFF. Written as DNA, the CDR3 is TGTGCCAGCAGTTCCCCCCGAGGACGGTTGTTTTTT.

DNA for the CDR3: TGTGCCACCCACAAATGGGACAGGGGAGACTATGGCTACACCTTC. Translation: CATHKWDRGDYGYTF. This rearrangement joins TRBV6-6 to TRBJ1-2; TRBD1 agrees at 10 bases. Germline trimming cut 10 bases from V and 3 bases from J; bases unmatched to any gene: 11. CDR1 MNHNY and CDR2 SVGAGI come from the germline V gene (reference sequence). This CDR3 spans 15 amino acids.

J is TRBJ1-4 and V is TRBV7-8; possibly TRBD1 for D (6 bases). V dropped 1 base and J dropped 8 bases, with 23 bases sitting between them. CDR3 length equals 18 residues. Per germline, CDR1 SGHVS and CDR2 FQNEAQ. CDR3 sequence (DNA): TGTGCCAGCAGCTTAGGAGCGTTAGGGGGGGCGCGAGACGAAAAACTGTTTTTT. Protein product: CASSLGALGGARDEKLFF.

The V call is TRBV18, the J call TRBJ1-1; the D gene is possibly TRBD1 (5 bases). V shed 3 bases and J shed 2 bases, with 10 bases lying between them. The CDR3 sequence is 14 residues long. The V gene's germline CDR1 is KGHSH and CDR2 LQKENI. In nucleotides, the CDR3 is TGTGCCAGCTCACCGGGGACCCAAAACACTGAAGCTTTCTTT. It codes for CASSPGTQNTEAFF.

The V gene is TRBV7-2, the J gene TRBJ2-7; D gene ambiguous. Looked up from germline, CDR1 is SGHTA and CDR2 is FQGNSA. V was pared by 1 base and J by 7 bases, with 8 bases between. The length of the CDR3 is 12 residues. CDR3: CASSLDRIEQYF. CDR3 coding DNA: TGTGCCAGCAGCTTAGACCGGATTGAGCAGTACTTC. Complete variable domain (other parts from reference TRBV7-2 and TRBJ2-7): GAGVSQSPSNKVTEKGKDVELRCDPISGHTALYWYRQSLGQGLEFLIYFQGNSAPDKSGLPSDRFSAERTGGSVSTLTIQRTQQEDSAVYLCASSLDRIEQYFGPGTRLTVT.

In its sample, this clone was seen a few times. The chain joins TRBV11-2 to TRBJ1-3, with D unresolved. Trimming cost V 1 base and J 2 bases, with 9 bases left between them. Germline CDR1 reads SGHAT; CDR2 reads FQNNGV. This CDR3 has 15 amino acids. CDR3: CASSLGRATGNTIYF. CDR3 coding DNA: TGTGCCAGCAGCTTAGGGCGGGCCACTGGAAACACCATATATTTT.

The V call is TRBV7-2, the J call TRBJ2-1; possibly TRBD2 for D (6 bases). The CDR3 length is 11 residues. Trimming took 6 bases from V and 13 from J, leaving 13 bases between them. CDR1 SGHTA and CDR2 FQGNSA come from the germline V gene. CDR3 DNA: TGTGCCAGCAGTTTGGGACTTCCCCAGTTCTTC. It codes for CASSLGLPQFF.